A single sample is the source of the 25 T cell receptor beta chains below, sequenced in a study of sequential checkpoint blockade in melanoma. This table comes from immunoSEQ multiplex PCR, and its TCRdb copy is limited to in-frame clones, with some not included. The sample yields 35,000 to 50,000 clones, 86% seen once. Treatment indicated: randomized to nivolumab then ipilimumab (arm A) or the reverse (arm B). Sequenced here: CD8+ T cells sorted from blood (inferred from file names), sampled from a patient given nivolumab and ipilimumab in sequence. These receptors came from a human donor with melanoma.

In DNA form, the CDR3 reads TGTGCCAGTAAGAAGGGGGCTGGGGCCAACGTCCTGACTTTC. Translating gives CASKKGAGANVLTF. V is TRBV19 and J is TRBJ2-6, with D maybe TRBD1 (6 bases). With 7 bases removed from V and 2 bases from J, the gap between germline ends came to 9 bases. The CDR3 contains 14 residues. Germline V CDR1 and CDR2: LNHDA, SQIVND (reference sequence).

The chain links TRBV28 to TRBJ1-2, with D unresolved. Looked up from germline, CDR1 is MDHEN and CDR2 is SYDVKM. CDR3 size: 15 residues. The V gene lost 6 bases and the J gene lost 9 bases, with 23 bases spanning the gap. DNA of the CDR3: TGTGCCAGCAGCACACACATTACTATGGTTTTCCGCTACACCTTC. It is translated as CASSTHITMVFRYTF.

CDR3 protein: CASSAAGAGSYNEQFF. For the CDR3, the DNA is TGTGCCAGCAGCGCCGCAGGTGCTGGCTCCTACAATGAGCAGTTCTTC. The V gene is TRBV9, the J gene TRBJ2-1; D is unclear. Germline-derived CDR1 and CDR2 are SGDLS and YYNGEE. The germline V and J ends were trimmed by 3 bases and 0 bases, with 13 bases remaining between them. The CDR3 sequence is 16 residues long.

CDR3 sequence (DNA): TGTGCCAGTAGTACCCTAGCGGGCTACAATGAGCAGTTCTTC. Its protein is CASSTLAGYNEQFF. The genes are TRBV19 and TRBJ2-1; 8 bases align to TRBD2. Germline V lookup: CDR1 LNHDA, CDR2 SQIVND (reference sequence). With 4 bases clipped from V and 3 bases from J, the junction kept 2 bases outside the gene matches. CDR3 size: 14 residues.

This sequence joins TRBV15 and TRBJ2-4; 8 bases fit TRBD1. The trim removed 5 bases at V and 16 bases at J, leaving 16 bases unmatched. This CDR3 region has 14 residues. From germline, CDR1 is LNHNV and CDR2 YYDKDF (reference sequence). For the CDR3, the DNA is TGTGCCACCAGCGCACGAGGCGGGCAGGGGGCATCCTACTTC. Encoded protein: CATSARGGQGASYF. Variable domain in full (rest from reference TRBV15 and TRBJ2-4): DAMVIQNPRYQVTQFGKPVTLSCSQTLNHNVMYWYQQKSSQAPKLLFHYYDKDFNNEADTPDNFQSRRPNTSFCFLDIRSPGLGDTAMYLCATSARGGQGASYFGAGTRLSVL.

V usage is TRBV4-3 and J usage is TRBJ1-4; D uncertain. Trimming removed 0 bases from V and 5 bases from J, with 7 bases in between. Germline-derived CDR1 and CDR2 are LGHNA and YSLEER. The CDR3 contains 14 residues. CDR3 loop: CASSQEEANEKLFF. The CDR3 DNA reads TGCGCCAGCAGCCAAGAGGAGGCCAATGAAAAACTGTTTTTT.

The V call is TRBV10-2, the J call TRBJ1-1; TRBD1 is a possible D gene (6 bases). The V gene lost 10 bases and the J gene lost 5 bases, with 14 bases spanning the gap. CDR3 length: 12 amino acids. Per germline, CDR1 WSHSY and CDR2 SAAADI. The CDR3 spells CATQAQGTEAFF. The CDR3, as DNA: TGCGCCACCCAGGCTCAGGGGACTGAAGCTTTCTTT.

The J gene is TRBJ2-2, the V gene TRBV15, with D maybe TRBD2 (6 bases). The germline V gene has CDR1 LNHNV and CDR2 YYDKDF (reference sequence). The ends were cut back, 3 bases at V and 6 bases at J, with 17 bases in the middle. The CDR3 spans 16 residues. In DNA, the CDR3 is TGTGCCACCAGCAGGCGACTAGTGAGTTTCTCCGGGGAGCTGTTTTTT. Encoded protein: CATSRRLVSFSGELFF.

The chain has TRBV11-2 and TRBJ2-7, with no clear D. The CDR3 consists of 13 residues. Germline V gene lookup returns CDR1 SGHAT and CDR2 FQNNGV. Trimming left V 1 base short and J 4 bases short, with 8 bases between. CDR3 sequence: CASSLGNGYEQYF. CDR3 nucleotides: TGTGCCAGCAGCTTAGGGAACGGGTACGAGCAGTACTTC.

The rearrangement joins TRBV6-5 to TRBJ2-5, with 9 bases that match TRBD2. The V gene's germline CDR1 is MNHEY and CDR2 SVGAGI. Trimming cost V 6 bases and J 4 bases; bases outside gene matches: 6. CDR3 length equals 14 residues. Here the CDR3 reads CASRGTSSGETQYF. The CDR3 coding sequence is TGTGCCAGCAGAGGGACTAGCTCGGGAGAGACCCAGTACTTC.

The rearrangement links TRBV27 to TRBJ1-5; D uncertain. The V end lost 6 bases, the J end lost 4 bases, and 10 bases lay between the germline ends. The CDR3 has 13 amino acids. Germline V lookup: CDR1 MNHEY, CDR2 SMNVEV (reference sequence). This CDR3 reads CASSWQINQPQHF. The CDR3 nucleotides read TGTGCCAGCAGCTGGCAAATAAATCAGCCCCAGCATTTT.

The rearrangement joins TRBV5-3 to TRBJ2-7, with D unresolved. Being an ORF, TRBV5-3 has a function that is uncertain. There are 14 residues in the CDR3. V shed 0 bases and J shed 2 bases, with 9 bases lying between them. The CDR3 loop reads CARSLVQHTYEQYV. CDR3 bases: TGTGCCAGAAGCTTGGTACAGCACACCTACGAGCAGTACGTC.

This clone was counted once. V and J are TRBV9 and TRBJ2-7; perhaps TRBD2 as D (7 bases). Trimming removed 4 bases from V and 3 bases from J, with 14 bases in between. Per germline, CDR1 SGDLS and CDR2 YYNGEE. The CDR3 length is 14 residues. In nucleotides, the CDR3 is TGTGCCAGCAGCCCGGGGGGCGCCGGCTACGAGCAGTACTTC. This sequence encodes CASSPGGAGYEQYF.

The genes are TRBV5-4 and TRBJ1-1; D remains unclear. The CDR3 extends over 13 amino acids. Trimming took off 2 bases at V and 1 base at J, with 6 bases between the two ends. Looked up from germline, CDR1 is SGHNT and CDR2 is YYREEE (reference sequence). CDR3 DNA: TGTGCCAGCAGCTTTGCAGGGAACACTGAAGCTTTCTTT. It is translated as CASSFAGNTEAFF.

This chain joins TRBV7-8 and TRBJ2-3; 14 bases line up with TRBD2. This CDR3 region has 18 residues. Trimming at V came to 5 bases and at J to 3 bases, leaving 10 bases not matched to a gene. The V gene's germline CDR1 is SGHVS and CDR2 FQNEAQ. CDR3 region: CASSPRTSGRFRTDTQYF. The CDR3 DNA follows: TGTGCCAGCAGCCCCAGGACTAGCGGGAGGTTTCGAACAGATACGCAGTATTTT.

The V call is TRBV13, the J call TRBJ1-3; possibly TRBD1 for D (5 bases). The CDR3 totals 14 residues. Trimming removed 6 bases at V and 0 bases at J, with 9 bases between. CDR1 PRHDT and CDR2 FYEKMQ come from the germline V gene (reference sequence). CDR3 bases: TGTGCCAGCAGGGATAGGGGCTCTGGAAACACCATATATTTT. Its translation is CASRDRGSGNTIYF.

This rearrangement joins TRBV9 to TRBJ1-1, with a possible D match to TRBD1 (6 bases). The CDR3 runs 15 residues. Germline V gene lookup returns CDR1 SGDLS and CDR2 YYNGEE. V dropped 0 bases and J dropped 6 bases, with 15 bases sitting between them. CDR3 sequence reads: CASSVGDRTGAEAFF. In DNA, the CDR3 is TGTGCCAGCAGCGTAGGTGACAGGACTGGGGCTGAAGCTTTCTTT.

The rearrangement joins TRBV19 to TRBJ2-2, with D possibly matching TRBD1 (5 bases). V was pared by 6 bases and J by 1 base, with 12 bases between. CDR1 is LNHDA and CDR2 is SQIVND in the germline V gene (reference sequence). CDR3 length: 15 amino acids. This chain's CDR3 is CASRAPTENTGELFF. The CDR3 DNA is TGTGCCAGTAGGGCCCCGACAGAGAACACCGGGGAGCTGTTTTTT. The full variable domain, its missing parts supplied by reference TRBV19 and TRBJ2-2, is DGGITQSPKYLFRKEGQNVTLSCEQNLNHDAMYWYRQDPGQGLRLIYYSQIVNDFQKGDIAEGYSVSREKKESFPLTVTSAQKNPTAFYLCASRAPTENTGELFFGEGSRLTVL.

V is TRBV5-6 and J is TRBJ2-7; a possible D gene is TRBD1 (6 bases). This CDR3 contains 14 residues. The V end lost 0 bases, the J end lost 5 bases, and 12 bases lay between the germline ends. In germline, CDR1 is SGHDT, CDR2 YYEEEE. CDR3 DNA sequence: TGTGCCAGCAGCTTGGGACAGGTTCCCCACGAGCAGTACGTC. Its translation: CASSLGQVPHEQYV.

The CDR3 is CASSRPGQGSSNTGELFF. The CDR3 nucleotides read TGTGCCAGCAGCCGACCGGGACAGGGGTCATCAAACACCGGGGAGCTGTTTTTT. The genes are TRBV9 and TRBJ2-2; 10 bases line up with TRBD1. The CDR3 sequence is 18 residues long. Germline loops: CDR1 SGDLS, CDR2 YYNGEE. J was trimmed by 2 bases and V by 4 bases; bases with no gene match: 11. The entire variable domain, with the rest obtained from reference TRBV9 and TRBJ2-2, is as follows: DSGVTQTPKHLITATGQRVTLRCSPRSGDLSVYWYQQSLDQGLQFLIQYYNGEERAKGNILERFSAQQFPDLHSELNLSSLELGDSALYFCASSRPGQGSSNTGELFFGEGSRLTVL.

The chain joins TRBV6-1 to TRBJ2-7; 7 nucleotides agree with TRBD2. J lost 11 bases, V lost 4 bases, and 11 bases had no gene match. Looked up from germline, CDR1 is MNHNS and CDR2 is SASEGT. The CDR3 sequence is 13 residues long. The CDR3 spells CASSVDRWEGEYV. Written as DNA, the CDR3 is TGTGCCAGCAGTGTTGATAGGTGGGAGGGCGAGTACGTC.

The chain couples TRBV2 to TRBJ2-1; the match to TRBD2 covers 7 bases. Per the germline V gene, CDR1 is SNHLY and CDR2 is FYNNEI. Trimming at V came to 4 bases and at J to 7 bases, leaving 10 bases not matched to a gene. This CDR3 contains 15 residues. Here the CDR3 reads CASSGSGELWNEQFF. CDR3 sequence (DNA): TGTGCCAGCAGTGGGAGCGGGGAGCTTTGGAATGAGCAGTTCTTC.

The chain uses TRBV9 and TRBJ2-1; no reliable D call. Trimming shortened V by 0 bases and J by 2 bases, and 9 bases separated the two germline ends. The CDR3 runs 15 residues. In germline, CDR1 is SGDLS, CDR2 YYNGEE. This CDR3 reads CASSVGQVTYNEQFF. The CDR3 nucleotides are TGTGCCAGCAGCGTAGGTCAGGTCACCTACAATGAGCAGTTCTTC.

V and J are TRBV28 and TRBJ2-2, with D possibly matching TRBD2 (6 bases). Germline V CDR1 and CDR2: MDHEN, SYDVKM. There are 15 residues in the CDR3. Deletions cut 3 bases from V and 4 bases from J, with 12 bases between. The CDR3 region has the DNA TGTGCCAGCAGTTTTCGGGGGATGGGCACCGGGGAGCTGTTTTTT. Its protein product is CASSFRGMGTGELFF.

The V call is TRBV29-1, the J call TRBJ2-7; 10 bases line up with TRBD1. The germline V gene encodes CDR1 SQVTM and CDR2 ANQGSEA. The CDR3 is 14 amino acids. V trimming: 6 bases; J trimming: 5 bases; junction bases outside the gene matches: 10. CDR3 bases: TGCAGCGTAGCCCCGGGACAGGGGAAGGACGAGCAGTACTTC. Amino acid sequence: CSVAPGQGKDEQYF.